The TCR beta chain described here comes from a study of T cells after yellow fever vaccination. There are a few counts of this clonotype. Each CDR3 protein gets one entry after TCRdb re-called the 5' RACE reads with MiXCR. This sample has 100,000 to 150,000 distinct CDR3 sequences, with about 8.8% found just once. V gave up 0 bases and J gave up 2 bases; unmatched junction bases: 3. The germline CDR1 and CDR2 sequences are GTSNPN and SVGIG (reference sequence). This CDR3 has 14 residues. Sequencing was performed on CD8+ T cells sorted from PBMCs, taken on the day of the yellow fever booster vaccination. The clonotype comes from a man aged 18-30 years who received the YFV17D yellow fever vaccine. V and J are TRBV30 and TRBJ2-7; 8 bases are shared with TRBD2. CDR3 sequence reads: CAWSVGGGTYEQYF. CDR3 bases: TGTGCCTGGAGTGTCGGCGGGGGGACCTACGAGCAGTACTTC.